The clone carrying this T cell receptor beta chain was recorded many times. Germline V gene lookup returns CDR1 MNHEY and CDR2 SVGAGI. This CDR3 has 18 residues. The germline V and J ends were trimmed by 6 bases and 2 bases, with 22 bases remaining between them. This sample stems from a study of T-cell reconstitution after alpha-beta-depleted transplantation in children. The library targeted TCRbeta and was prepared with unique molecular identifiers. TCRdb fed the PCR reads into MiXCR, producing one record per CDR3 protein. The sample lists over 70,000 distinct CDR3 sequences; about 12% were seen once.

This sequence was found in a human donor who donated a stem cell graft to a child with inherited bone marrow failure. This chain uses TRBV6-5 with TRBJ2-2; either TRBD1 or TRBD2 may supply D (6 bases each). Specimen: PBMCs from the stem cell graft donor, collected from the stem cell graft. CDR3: CASSLWQGRPLNTGELFF. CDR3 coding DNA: TGTGCCAGCAGCTTGTGGCAGGGGAGGCCCCTTAACACCGGGGAGCTGTTTTTT.